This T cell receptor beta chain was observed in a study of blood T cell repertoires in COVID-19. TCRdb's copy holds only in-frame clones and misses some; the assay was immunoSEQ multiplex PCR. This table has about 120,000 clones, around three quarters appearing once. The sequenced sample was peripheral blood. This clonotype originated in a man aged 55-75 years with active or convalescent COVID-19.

The CDR3 DNA sequence: TGTGCCAGCAGTTATCCTGGGCAGCCTTACGAGCAGTACTTC. Translating gives CASSYPGQPYEQYF. The chain combines TRBV6-2 or TRBV6-3 with TRBJ2-7, with unresolved D. Germline values: CDR1 MNHEY, CDR2 SVGEGT. The CDR3 contains 14 residues. V was shortened by 3 bases and J by 4 bases, with 13 bases between the two germline ends.